Sequencing of this TCR beta chain was carried out in a study of graft-versus-host responses after intestinal transplantation. As concerns this clone: Its antigen remains unknown.

Germline CDR1 is MNHNS and CDR2 is SASEGT. The V end lost 8 bases, the J end lost 1 base, and 12 bases lay between the germline ends. The CDR3 is 13 residues long. The repertoire was sequenced with immunoSEQ multiplex PCR; TCRdb's copy has only in-frame clones and lacks some. The sample shows about 100,000 clones, 87% of them seen only once. The J gene is TRBJ2-7, the V gene TRBV6-1; D tentatively reads TRBD1 or TRBD2 (5 bases each). The TCR sequence derives from a human donor who was the organ donor for an intestinal transplant. The sequences come from unstimulated CD4+ T cells sorted from spleen or lymph node cells, collected before transplant. The CDR3, as DNA: TGTGCCAGCCGGGACCCGAGGTCCTACGAGCAGTACTTC. This translates into CASRDPRSYEQYF.